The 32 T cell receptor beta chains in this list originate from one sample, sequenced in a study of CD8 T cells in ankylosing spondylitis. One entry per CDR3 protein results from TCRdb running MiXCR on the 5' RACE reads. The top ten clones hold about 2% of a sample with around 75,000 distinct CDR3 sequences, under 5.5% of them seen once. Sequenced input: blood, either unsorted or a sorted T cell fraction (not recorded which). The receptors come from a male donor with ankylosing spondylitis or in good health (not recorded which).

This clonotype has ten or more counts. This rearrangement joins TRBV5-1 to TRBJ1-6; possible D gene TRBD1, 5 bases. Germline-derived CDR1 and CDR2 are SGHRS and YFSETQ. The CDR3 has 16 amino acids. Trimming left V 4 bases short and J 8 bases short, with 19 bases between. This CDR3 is CASSAGTRGSDSPLHF. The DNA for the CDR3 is TGCGCCAGCAGCGCCGGGACTAGGGGATCTGATTCACCCCTCCACTTT.

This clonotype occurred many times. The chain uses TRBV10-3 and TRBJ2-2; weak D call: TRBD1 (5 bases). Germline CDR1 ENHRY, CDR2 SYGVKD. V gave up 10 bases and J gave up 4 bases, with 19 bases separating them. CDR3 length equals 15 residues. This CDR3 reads CATQNTGRGTGELFF. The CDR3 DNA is TGTGCCACCCAAAACACAGGACGTGGCACCGGGGAGCTGTTTTTT.

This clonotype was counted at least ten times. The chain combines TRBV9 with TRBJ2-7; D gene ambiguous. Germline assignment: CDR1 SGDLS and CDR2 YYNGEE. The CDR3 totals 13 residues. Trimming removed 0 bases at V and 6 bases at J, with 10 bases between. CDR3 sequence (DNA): TGTGCCAGCAGCGTAGCCCGGGTCGGCGAGCAGTACTTC. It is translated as CASSVARVGEQYF.

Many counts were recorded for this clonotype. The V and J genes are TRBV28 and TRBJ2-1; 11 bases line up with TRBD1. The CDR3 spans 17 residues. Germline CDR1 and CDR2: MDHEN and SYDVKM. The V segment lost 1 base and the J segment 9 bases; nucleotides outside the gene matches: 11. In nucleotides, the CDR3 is TGTGCCAGCAGTTTATCCCCAGGGACAGGGGGATCGGTTGAGCAGTTCTTC. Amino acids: CASSLSPGTGGSVEQFF.

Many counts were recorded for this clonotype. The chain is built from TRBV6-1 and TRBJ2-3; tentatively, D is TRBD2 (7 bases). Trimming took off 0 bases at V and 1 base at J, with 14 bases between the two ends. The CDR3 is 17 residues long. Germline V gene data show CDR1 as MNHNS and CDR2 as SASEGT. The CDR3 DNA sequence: TGTGCCAGCAGTGAAGCGAGGGGGGGCCCAGGCACAGATACGCAGTATTTT. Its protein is CASSEARGGPGTDTQYF.

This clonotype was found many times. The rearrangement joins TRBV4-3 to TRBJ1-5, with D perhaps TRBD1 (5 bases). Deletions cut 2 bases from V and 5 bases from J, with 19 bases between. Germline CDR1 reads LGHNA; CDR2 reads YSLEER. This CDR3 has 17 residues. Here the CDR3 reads CASSQWTQGLEDQPQHF. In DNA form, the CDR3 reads TGCGCCAGCAGCCAATGGACCCAGGGATTAGAGGATCAGCCCCAGCATTTT.

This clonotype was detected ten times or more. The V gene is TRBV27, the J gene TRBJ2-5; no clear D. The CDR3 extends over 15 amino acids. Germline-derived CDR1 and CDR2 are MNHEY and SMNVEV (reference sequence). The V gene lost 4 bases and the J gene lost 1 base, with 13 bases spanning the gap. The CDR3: CASSSTSLLQETQYF. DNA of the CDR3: TGTGCCAGCAGTTCCACATCACTTCTCCAAGAGACCCAGTACTTC.

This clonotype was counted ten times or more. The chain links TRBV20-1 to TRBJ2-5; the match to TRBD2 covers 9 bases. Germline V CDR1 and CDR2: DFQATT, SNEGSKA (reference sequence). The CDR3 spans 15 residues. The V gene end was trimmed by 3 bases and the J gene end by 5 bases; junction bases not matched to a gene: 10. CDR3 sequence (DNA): TGCAGTGCTAGTAGCACTAGCGGGTCGGGGGAGACCCAGTACTTC. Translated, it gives CSASSTSGSGETQYF.

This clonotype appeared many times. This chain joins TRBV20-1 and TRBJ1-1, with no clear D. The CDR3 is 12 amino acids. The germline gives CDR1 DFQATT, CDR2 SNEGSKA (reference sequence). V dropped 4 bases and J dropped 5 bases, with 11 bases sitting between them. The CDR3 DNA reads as TGCAGTGCTACGAAGACCGCTACTGAAGCTTTCTTT. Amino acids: CSATKTATEAFF.

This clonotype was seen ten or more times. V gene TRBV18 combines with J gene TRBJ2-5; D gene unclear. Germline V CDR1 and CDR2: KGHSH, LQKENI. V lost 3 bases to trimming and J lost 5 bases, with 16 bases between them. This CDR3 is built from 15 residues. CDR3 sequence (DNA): TGTGCCAGCTCACCGGTTGAGGTGTCTACCGAGACCCAGTACTTC. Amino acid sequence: CASSPVEVSTETQYF.

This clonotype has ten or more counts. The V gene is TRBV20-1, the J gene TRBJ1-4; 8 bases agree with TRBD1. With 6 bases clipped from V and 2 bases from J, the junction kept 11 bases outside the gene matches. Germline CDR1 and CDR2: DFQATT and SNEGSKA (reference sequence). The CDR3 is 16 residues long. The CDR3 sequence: CSASWTGTITNEKLFF. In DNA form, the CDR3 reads TGCAGTGCCTCCTGGACAGGGACAATCACTAATGAAAAACTGTTTTTT.

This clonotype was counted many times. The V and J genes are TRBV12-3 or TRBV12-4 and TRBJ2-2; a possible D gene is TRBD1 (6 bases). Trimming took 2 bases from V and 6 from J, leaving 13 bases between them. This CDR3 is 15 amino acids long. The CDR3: CASSLRDISPGELFF. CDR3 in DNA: TGTGCCAGCAGTTTACGGGACATCTCTCCCGGGGAGCTGTTTTTT.

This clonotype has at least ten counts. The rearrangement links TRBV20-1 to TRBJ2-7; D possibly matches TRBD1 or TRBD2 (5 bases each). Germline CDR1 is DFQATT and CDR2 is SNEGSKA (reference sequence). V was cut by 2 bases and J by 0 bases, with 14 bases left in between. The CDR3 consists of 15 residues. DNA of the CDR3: TGCAGTGCTAGATACGTGGGACGGACCTCCTACGAGCAGTACTTC. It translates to CSARYVGRTSYEQYF.

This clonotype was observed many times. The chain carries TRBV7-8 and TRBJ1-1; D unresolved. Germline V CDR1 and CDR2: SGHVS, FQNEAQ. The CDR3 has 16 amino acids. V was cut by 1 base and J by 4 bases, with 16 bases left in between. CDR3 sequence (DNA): TGTGCCAGCAGCTTAGAGCGGGCAGGTCTAATCACTGAAGCTTTCTTT. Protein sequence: CASSLERAGLITEAFF.

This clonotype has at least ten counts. CDR3 in amino acids: CASRLQPGPNEKLFF. Written as DNA, the CDR3 is TGTGCCAGCCGGTTACAGCCCGGACCTAATGAAAAACTGTTTTTT. J is TRBJ1-4 and V is TRBV19, with unresolved D. From germline, CDR1 is LNHDA and CDR2 SQIVND (reference sequence). Trimming shortened V by 9 bases and J by 3 bases, and 17 bases separated the two germline ends. The CDR3 extends over 15 amino acids.

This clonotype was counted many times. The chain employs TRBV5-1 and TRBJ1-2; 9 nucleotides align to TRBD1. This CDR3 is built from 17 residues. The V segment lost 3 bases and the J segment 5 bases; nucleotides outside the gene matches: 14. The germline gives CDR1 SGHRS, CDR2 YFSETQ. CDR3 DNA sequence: TGCGCCAGCAGCTACCGGGACAGGGTAACTTCACGGTATGGCTACACCTTC. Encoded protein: CASSYRDRVTSRYGYTF.

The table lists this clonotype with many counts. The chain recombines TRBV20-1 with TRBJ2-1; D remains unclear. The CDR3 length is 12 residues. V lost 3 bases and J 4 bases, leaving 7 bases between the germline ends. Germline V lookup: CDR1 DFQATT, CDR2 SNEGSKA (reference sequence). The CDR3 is CSASLQYNEQFF. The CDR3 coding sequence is TGCAGTGCTAGTTTACAGTACAATGAGCAGTTCTTC.

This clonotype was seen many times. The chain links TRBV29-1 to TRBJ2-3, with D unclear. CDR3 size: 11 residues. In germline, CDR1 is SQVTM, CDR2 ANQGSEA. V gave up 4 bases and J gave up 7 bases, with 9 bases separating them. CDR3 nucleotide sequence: TGCAGCGTTGTTATGGTGAATACGCAGTATTTT. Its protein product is CSVVMVNTQYF.

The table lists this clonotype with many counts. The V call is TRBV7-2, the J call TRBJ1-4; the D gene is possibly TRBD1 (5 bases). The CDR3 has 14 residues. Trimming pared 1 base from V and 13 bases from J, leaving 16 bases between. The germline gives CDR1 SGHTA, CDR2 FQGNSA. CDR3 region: CASSLGKGPQGLFF. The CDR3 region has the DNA TGTGCCAGCAGCTTAGGCAAAGGTCCCCAGGGACTGTTTTTT.

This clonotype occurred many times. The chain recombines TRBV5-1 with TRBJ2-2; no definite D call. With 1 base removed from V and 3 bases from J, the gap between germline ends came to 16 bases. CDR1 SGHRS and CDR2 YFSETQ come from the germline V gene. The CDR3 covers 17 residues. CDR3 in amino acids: CASSLYGQPRDTGELFF. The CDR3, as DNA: TGCGCCAGCAGCTTGTATGGGCAGCCTCGGGACACCGGGGAGCTGTTTTTT.

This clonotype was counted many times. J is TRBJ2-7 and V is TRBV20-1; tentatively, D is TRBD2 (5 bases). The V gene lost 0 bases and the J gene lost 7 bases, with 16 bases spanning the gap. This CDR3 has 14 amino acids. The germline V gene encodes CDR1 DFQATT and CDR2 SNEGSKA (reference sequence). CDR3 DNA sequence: TGCAGTGCTAGAGATCCCGCATTTTCGGGGGAGCAGTACTTC. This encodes CSARDPAFSGEQYF.

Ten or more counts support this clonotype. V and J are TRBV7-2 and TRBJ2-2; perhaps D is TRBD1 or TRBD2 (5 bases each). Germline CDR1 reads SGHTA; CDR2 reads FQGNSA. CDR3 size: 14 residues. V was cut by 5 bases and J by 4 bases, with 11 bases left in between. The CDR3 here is CASSGGFGTGELFF. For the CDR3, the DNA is TGTGCCAGCAGCGGGGGATTTGGCACCGGGGAGCTGTTTTTT.

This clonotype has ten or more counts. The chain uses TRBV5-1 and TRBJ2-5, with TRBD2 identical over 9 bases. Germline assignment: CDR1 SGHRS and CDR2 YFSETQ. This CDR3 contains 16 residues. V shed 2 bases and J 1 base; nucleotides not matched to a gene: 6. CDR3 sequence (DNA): TGCGCCAGCAGCTTTGGTCGCGGGGGGGCCCAAGAGACCCAGTACTTC. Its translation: CASSFGRGGAQETQYF.

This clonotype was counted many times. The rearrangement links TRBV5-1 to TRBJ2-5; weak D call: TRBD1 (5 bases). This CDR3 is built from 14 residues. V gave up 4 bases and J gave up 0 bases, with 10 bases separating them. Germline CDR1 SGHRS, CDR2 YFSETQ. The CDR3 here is CASSGRTNQETQYF. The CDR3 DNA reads TGCGCCAGCAGCGGAAGGACAAACCAAGAGACCCAGTACTTC. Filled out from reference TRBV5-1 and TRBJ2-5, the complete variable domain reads KAGVTQTPRYLIKTRGQQVTLSCSPISGHRSVSWYQQTPGQGLQFLFEYFSETQRNKGNFPGRFSGRQFSNSRSEMNVSTLELGDSALYLCASSGRTNQETQYFGPGTRLLVL.

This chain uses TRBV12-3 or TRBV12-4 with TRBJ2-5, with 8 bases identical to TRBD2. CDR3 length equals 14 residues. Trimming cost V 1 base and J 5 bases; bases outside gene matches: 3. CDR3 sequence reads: CASSLDGGAETQYF. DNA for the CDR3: TGTGCCAGCAGTTTAGACGGGGGGGCGGAGACCCAGTACTTC.

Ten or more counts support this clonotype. The CDR3 DNA follows: TGTGCCACCAGTGATTCCGGACAGCCGTCTGGTGAGCAGTTCTTC. It yields the protein CATSDSGQPSGEQFF. The chain has TRBV24-1 and TRBJ2-1; perhaps TRBD1 as D (6 bases). Deletions cut 2 bases from V and 9 bases from J, with 16 bases between. The CDR3 extends over 15 amino acids. Per germline, CDR1 KGHDR and CDR2 SFDVKD.

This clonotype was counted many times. The CDR3 DNA follows: TGTGCCAGCAGTTACTCGAGCGTCACAGATACGCAGTATTTT. It codes for CASSYSSVTDTQYF. The chain recombines TRBV6-2 or TRBV6-3 with TRBJ2-3; D unclear. The CDR3 extends over 14 amino acids. Trimming cost V 0 bases and J 2 bases, with 6 bases left between them. Germline loops: CDR1 MNHEY, CDR2 SVGEGT.

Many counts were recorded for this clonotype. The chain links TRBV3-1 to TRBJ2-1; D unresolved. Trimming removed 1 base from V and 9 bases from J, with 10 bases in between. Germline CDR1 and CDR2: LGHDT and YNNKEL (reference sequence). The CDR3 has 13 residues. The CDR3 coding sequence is TGTGCCAGCAGCCAAGGACTTCCAATTGAGCAGTTCTTC. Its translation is CASSQGLPIEQFF.

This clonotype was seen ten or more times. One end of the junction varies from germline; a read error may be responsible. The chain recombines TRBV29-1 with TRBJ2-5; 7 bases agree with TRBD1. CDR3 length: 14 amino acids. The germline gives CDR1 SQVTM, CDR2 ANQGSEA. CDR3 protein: CSVLGGDLQATQYF. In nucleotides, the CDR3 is TGCAGCGTTTTAGGGGGCGACCTCCAAGCGACCCAGTACTTC.

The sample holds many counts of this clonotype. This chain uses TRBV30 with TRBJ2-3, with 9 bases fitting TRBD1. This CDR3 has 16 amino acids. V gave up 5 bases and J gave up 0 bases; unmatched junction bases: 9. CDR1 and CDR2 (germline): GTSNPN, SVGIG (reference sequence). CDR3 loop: CAWVNSGTGSTDTQYF. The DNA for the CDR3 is TGTGCCTGGGTCAATTCCGGGACAGGGAGCACAGATACGCAGTATTTT.

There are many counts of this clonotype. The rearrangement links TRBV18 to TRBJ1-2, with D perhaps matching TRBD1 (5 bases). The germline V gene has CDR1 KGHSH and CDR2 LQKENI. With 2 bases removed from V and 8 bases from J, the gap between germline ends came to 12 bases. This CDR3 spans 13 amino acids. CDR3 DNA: TGTGCCAGCTCACCAGACGACAGAACCGGCTACACCTTC. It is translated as CASSPDDRTGYTF.

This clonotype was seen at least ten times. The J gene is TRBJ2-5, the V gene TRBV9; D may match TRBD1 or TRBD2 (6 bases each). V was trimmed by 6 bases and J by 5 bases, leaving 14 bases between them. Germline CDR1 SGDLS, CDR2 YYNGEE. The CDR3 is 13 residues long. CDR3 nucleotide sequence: TGTGCCAGCACCCGGGGGCTGAGGGAGACCCAGTACTTC. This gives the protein CASTRGLRETQYF.